One and the same sample provided the 21 T cell receptor beta chains below, sequenced in a study of T cell responses to AZD1222 COVID-19 vaccine (dated by TCRdb to the early 2020s). Receptors were amplified or captured by the immunoSEQ multiplex PCR assay. TCRdb limited this immuneACCESS table to in-frame rearrangements with V and J called. A share of clones is missing; checked studies link under half to unresolved V genes, and the rest is unexplained. This sample is represented by around 96,000 clones; roughly 84% of them were singletons. About 6% of the sample rests with the top ten. Explained via the paper, the time point label denotes: about 28 days (+/-7) after the second vaccine dose. This material consisted of peripheral blood, taken 28 days after the second AZD1222 dose. The receptors originated from an adult who received the AZD1222 COVID-19 vaccine.

The chain couples TRBV4-3 to TRBJ2-3; the match to TRBD2 covers 8 bases. From germline, CDR1 is LGHNA and CDR2 YSLEER. The length of the CDR3 is 16 residues. With V trimmed by 4 bases and J by 6 bases, 12 bases remained unmatched. The CDR3 DNA sequence: TGCGCCAGCAGCCCCACCTCACCGGGAGGGCTTGATACGCAGTATTTT. Protein: CASSPTSPGGLDTQYF.

This clone has only a few counts. This chain connects TRBV30 to TRBJ1-5; no clear D gene. CDR1 and CDR2 from the germline V gene are GTSNPN and SVGIG (reference sequence). The CDR3 is 13 residues long. The ends were cut back, 3 bases at V and 5 bases at J, with 11 bases in the middle. CDR3 DNA sequence: TGTGCCTGGAGCCCCGACACAGATCAGCCCCAGCATTTT. As protein: CAWSPDTDQPQHF.

The V call is TRBV3-1 (or the pseudogene TRBV3-2), the J call TRBJ2-3; D is ambiguous. V lost 11 bases, J lost 6 bases, and 9 bases lay in between. The CDR3 runs 10 residues. From germline, CDR1 is LGHDT and CDR2 YNNKEL (reference sequence). CDR3 nucleotide sequence: TGTGCCGGAAGTGGGGATACGCAGTATTTT. Its protein product is CAGSGDTQYF.

J is TRBJ2-1 and V is TRBV2; the D is unclear. The germline V gene encodes CDR1 SNHLY and CDR2 FYNNEI. This CDR3 has 12 residues. The ends were cut back, 7 bases at V and 4 bases at J, with 8 bases in the middle. This CDR3 is CASIDIYNEQFF. The CDR3 nucleotides are TGTGCCAGCATAGACATTTACAATGAGCAGTTCTTC.

The chain is built from TRBV18 and TRBJ2-7, with 9 bases lining up with TRBD2. Germline lookup yields CDR1 KGHSH and CDR2 LQKENI. The CDR3 contains 16 residues. The J segment lost 7 bases and the V segment lost 0 bases, leaving 10 bases of the junction unmatched. The CDR3 is CASSPPVVAGVREQYF. CDR3 DNA: TGTGCCAGCTCACCACCGGTAGTAGCGGGAGTTCGGGAGCAGTACTTC.

The V call is TRBV7-9, the J call TRBJ2-5; D is uncertain. Per the germline V gene, CDR1 is SEHNR and CDR2 is FQNEAQ (reference sequence). V shed 2 bases and J shed 1 base, with 8 bases lying between them. CDR3 length: 14 amino acids. The CDR3 bases are TGTGCCAGCAGCTTATCGGGCCTCCAAGAGACCCAGTACTTC. Protein: CASSLSGLQETQYF. Using reference TRBV7-9 and TRBJ2-5 for the parts outside the CDR3, the full variable domain is DTGVSQNPRHKITKRGQNVTFRCDPISEHNRLYWYRQTLGQGPEFLTYFQNEAQLEKSRLLSDRFSAERPKGSFSTLEIQRTEQGDSAMYLCASSLSGLQETQYFGPGTRLLVL.

The chain has TRBV20-1 and TRBJ2-4; D not resolved. Germline V gene lookup returns CDR1 DFQATT and CDR2 SNEGSKA (reference sequence). V shed 3 bases and J shed 7 bases, with 13 bases lying between them. This CDR3 is 13 amino acids long. CDR3 sequence reads: CSASKDGTNIQYF. CDR3 DNA sequence: TGCAGTGCTAGTAAGGACGGTACGAACATTCAGTACTTC.

This clone came up once. V gene TRBV2 combines with J gene TRBJ2-5; no reliable D call. Per the germline V gene, CDR1 is SNHLY and CDR2 is FYNNEI. This CDR3 has 13 residues. Trimming pared 5 bases from V and 1 base from J, leaving 8 bases between. CDR3 amino acids: CASSWATQETQYF. The CDR3, as DNA: TGTGCCAGCAGTTGGGCTACCCAAGAGACCCAGTACTTC.

V gene TRBV6-2 or TRBV6-3 combines with J gene TRBJ1-2; 9 bases match TRBD1. CDR1 MNHEY and CDR2 SVGEGT come from the germline V gene. V shed 5 bases, J shed 8 bases, and the junction held 3 bases outside the gene matches. CDR3 length: 12 amino acids. The DNA of the CDR3 is TGTGCCAGCAGTAACAGGGGGCGCGGCTACACCTTC. Translated: CASSNRGRGYTF.

The rearrangement joins TRBV4-2 to TRBJ1-1; a possible D gene is TRBD1 (5 bases). There are 15 residues in the CDR3. Germline V gene lookup returns CDR1 LGHNA and CDR2 YNFKEQ. With 0 bases removed from V and 4 bases from J, the gap between germline ends came to 12 bases. The CDR3 loop is CASSQEDWDPTEAFF. CDR3 nucleotide sequence: TGTGCCAGCAGCCAAGAGGACTGGGACCCCACTGAAGCTTTCTTT.

The V and J genes are TRBV28 and TRBJ2-7; 7 bases line up with TRBD2. CDR1 and CDR2 from the germline V gene are MDHEN and SYDVKM. J was trimmed by 3 bases and V by 5 bases; bases with no gene match: 10. The CDR3 totals 15 residues. The CDR3 spells CASSPVEAGYYEQYF. Written as DNA, the CDR3 is TGTGCCAGCAGTCCCGTAGAAGCGGGGTACTACGAGCAGTACTTC.

The chain has TRBV19 and TRBJ2-2, with a tentative D call TRBD2 (5 bases). From germline, CDR1 is LNHDA and CDR2 SQIVND (reference sequence). The CDR3 extends over 18 amino acids. Trimming left V 7 bases short and J 1 base short, with 22 bases between. CDR3 DNA: TGTGCCAGTACCTCAAGCCCCCAGCGGTTGGAGAACACCGGGGAGCTGTTTTTT. It yields the protein CASTSSPQRLENTGELFF.

As DNA, the CDR3 is TGTGCCAGCAGTTTGTCAGGGCAGGTCCAAGAGACCCAGTACTTC. Translated, it gives CASSLSGQVQETQYF. V gene TRBV28 combines with J gene TRBJ2-5, with D maybe TRBD1 (5 bases). CDR3 size: 15 residues. Trimming removed 3 bases from V and 1 base from J, with 12 bases in between. Germline CDR1 MDHEN, CDR2 SYDVKM. Supplemented by reference TRBV28 and TRBJ2-5, the full variable domain reads DVKVTQSSRYLVKRTGEKVFLECVQDMDHENMFWYRQDPGLGLRLIYFSYDVKMKEKGDIPEGYSVSREKKERFSLILESASTNQTSMYLCASSLSGQVQETQYFGPGTRLLVL.

A single count supports this clone. The chain is built from TRBV7-2 and TRBJ2-5; 9 positions match TRBD2. After removal of 9 bases from V and 7 bases from J, the junction contained 18 bases not matched to a gene. CDR1 is SGHTA and CDR2 is FQGNSA in the germline V gene. This CDR3 region has 16 residues. The CDR3 protein is CASQASGGSPSWTQYF. CDR3 sequence (DNA): TGTGCCAGTCAAGCGAGCGGGGGGAGCCCCAGCTGGACCCAGTACTTC.

This clone was counted only a few times. The J gene is TRBJ2-7, the V gene TRBV3-1 (or the pseudogene TRBV3-2); 16 positions match TRBD2. CDR1 LGHDT and CDR2 YNNKEL come from the germline V gene (reference sequence). The V and J ends lost 0 bases and 5 bases, in that order; junction bases with no gene match: 4. The CDR3 loop spans 17 amino acids. CDR3 amino acids: CASSQEGLAGGPNEQYF. CDR3 nucleotides: TGTGCCAGCAGCCAAGAGGGACTAGCGGGAGGGCCCAACGAGCAGTACTTC.

The table lists this clone with a count of one. The V and J genes are TRBV11-2 and TRBJ2-1; D might be TRBD2 (6 bases). The CDR3 extends over 15 amino acids. Looked up from germline, CDR1 is SGHAT and CDR2 is FQNNGV. V was clipped by 4 bases and J by 0 bases, with 10 bases between them. This chain's CDR3 is CASSYGGSSYNEQFF. CDR3 nucleotide sequence: TGTGCCAGCAGCTATGGGGGGAGCTCCTACAATGAGCAGTTCTTC.

J is TRBJ2-4 and V is TRBV5-4; 7 nucleotides match TRBD2. V dropped 0 bases and J dropped 3; count of bases not matched to a gene: 3. The CDR3 runs to 15 residues. The germline CDR1 and CDR2 sequences are SGHNT and YYREEE (reference sequence). CDR3 loop: CASSLVAGVKNIQYF. DNA of the CDR3: TGTGCCAGCAGCTTGGTTGCGGGAGTCAAAAACATTCAGTACTTC.

This chain uses TRBV10-3 with TRBJ2-3; TRBD1 matches at 10 bases. The ends lost 10 bases at V and 6 bases at J; junction bases unmatched: 7. Germline V lookup: CDR1 ENHRY, CDR2 SYGVKD. The CDR3 extends over 13 amino acids. The CDR3 region has the DNA TGTGCCACGGGGGGACAGGGGTGGGATACGCAGTATTTT. Translating it yields CATGGQGWDTQYF.

The chain uses TRBV27 and TRBJ2-5, with TRBD2 matching 7 bases. CDR1 MNHEY and CDR2 SMNVEV come from the germline V gene (reference sequence). CDR3 length: 14 amino acids. V lost 0 bases and J lost 5; bases outside the gene matches: 3. CDR3 nucleotide sequence: TGTGCCAGCAGTTTATCGGGGGAGGGGGAGACCCAGTACTTC. It translates to CASSLSGEGETQYF.

Notes on this clone: The DNA is left out, because the CDR3 cannot be placed on it with certainty; the CDR3 is given as TCRdb lists it. This sequence joins TRBV6-5 and TRBJ2-1; the D call of TRBD2 is as the table states it, not checked on the DNA. The CDR3 numbers 16 amino acids, ends counted. Germline V lookup: CDR1 MNHEY, CDR2 SVGAGI. This CDR3 is CASSSSTSGASREQFF.

The J gene is TRBJ1-4, the V gene TRBV7-9; TRBD1 is a possible D gene (5 bases). V gave up 1 base and J gave up 8 bases, with 11 bases separating them. The CDR3 has 14 residues. Germline CDR1 reads SEHNR; CDR2 reads FQNEAQ (reference sequence). The CDR3 DNA reads TGTGCCAGCAGCTTAGACATAAGACAGGAAAAACTGTTTTTT. As protein: CASSLDIRQEKLFF.